Sequencing of this T cell receptor (beta chain) was carried out in a study of CXCR3-negative and CXCR3-positive naive CD8 T cells. Overall study results and limits: High diversity, comparable across both naive subsets, contrasted with much lower diversity in memory CD8+ cells. Memory cells showed distinct TRBV-TRBJ patterns, while the two naive subsets matched.

Germline-derived CDR1 and CDR2 are LGHNA and YSLEER. The CDR3 is 15 residues long. The TRB cDNA libraries were prepared by 5' RACE with UMI labels. TCRdb reprocessed the 5' RACE reads and stores each CDR3 protein as one record, lacking DNA. Its table records about 46,000 distinct CDR3 sequences. About this clonotype itself: No antigen is known for it.

Sequencing was done on a sample of naive CXCR3- CD8+ T cells from blood. Subset described: CD45RO-CCR7+CD27+CD95- naive CD8+ T cells lacking CXCR3 (TNR3-). V is TRBV4-3 and J is TRBJ2-7; absent DNA, TCRdb's TRBD1 call cannot be checked. The source of this sequence is a human donor in good health. Some clones in this sample may be carry-over from other donors' samples. The CDR3: CASSQERDTSYEQYF.